These 25 T cell receptor beta chains share one sample of origin, sequenced in a study of shared clonotypes between healthy human individuals. CD45RO-negative, CCR7-selected cells formed the naive CD8 fraction, which excluded terminally differentiated effector memory CD45RA+ cells. Profiled with immunoSEQ multiplex PCR; TCRdb holds only in-frame clones, not every one. The sample has about 2 million clones, approximately 94% seen once. The material sequenced was naive CD8+ T cells sorted from blood. The source of these receptors is a man younger than 35 in good health.

The chain employs TRBV4-2 and TRBJ2-1, with a tentative D call TRBD1 (6 bases). Trimming removed 1 base at V and 5 bases at J, with 18 bases between. Germline CDR1 and CDR2: LGHNA and YNFKEQ. This CDR3 is 17 amino acids long. CDR3 in amino acids: CASSQALTRGMDNEQFF. The CDR3 bases are TGTGCCAGCAGCCAAGCTCTCACCAGGGGAATGGACAATGAGCAGTTCTTC.

The chain carries TRBV5-6 and TRBJ1-1; no definite D call. V gave up 6 bases and J gave up 1 base, with 10 bases separating them. CDR1 and CDR2 from the germline V gene are SGHDT and YYEEEE. The CDR3 runs 13 residues. The CDR3 protein is CASNLVANTEAFF. The CDR3 coding sequence is TGTGCCAGCAACCTCGTGGCGAACACTGAAGCTTTCTTT.

The rearrangement joins TRBV28 to TRBJ2-7; D possibly corresponds to TRBD1 (5 bases). Germline CDR1 is MDHEN and CDR2 is SYDVKM. V lost 2 bases and J 2 bases, leaving 10 bases between the germline ends. The CDR3 spans 14 residues. Here the CDR3 reads CASSLIDSPYEQYF. In nucleotides, the CDR3 is TGTGCCAGCAGTTTAATCGACAGTCCCTACGAGCAGTACTTC.

The chain uses TRBV9 and TRBJ2-5; 9 bases fit TRBD2. Trimming took 4 bases from V and 0 from J; bases not matched to a gene: 10. CDR1 SGDLS and CDR2 YYNGEE come from the germline V gene. The CDR3 is 17 residues long. The CDR3, as DNA: TGTGCCAGCAGCTCTACCCCCGCTAGCGGGGACCAAGAGACCCAGTACTTC. Residues: CASSSTPASGDQETQYF.

The chain links TRBV14 to TRBJ2-1, with 11 bases that match TRBD2. The germline CDR1 and CDR2 sequences are SGHDN and FVKESK. The CDR3 consists of 15 residues. Unmatched junction bases numbered 2, after V lost 4 bases and J lost 3 bases. This CDR3 is CASSLGTSGYNEQFF. For the CDR3, the DNA is TGTGCCAGCAGCCTAGGGACTAGCGGCTACAATGAGCAGTTCTTC.

J is TRBJ1-2 and V is TRBV19, with D unresolved. The V gene's germline CDR1 is LNHDA and CDR2 SQIVND (reference sequence). The CDR3 sequence is 14 residues long. V was clipped by 6 bases and J by 1 base, with 12 bases between them. In nucleotides, the CDR3 is TGTGCCAGTAGGCAAAAGGAGTTTAACTATGGCTACACCTTC. Residues: CASRQKEFNYGYTF.

The chain has TRBV13 and TRBJ1-4; 7 bases align to TRBD1. The CDR3 runs 15 residues. Germline V gene lookup returns CDR1 PRHDT and CDR2 FYEKMQ (reference sequence). Losses at the gene ends were 5 bases for V and 6 bases for J; bases not matched to a gene: 9. The CDR3 bases are TGTGCCAGCAGCCTGGGGACAGAAGCCCATGAAAAACTGTTTTTT. This codes for CASSLGTEAHEKLFF.

The rearrangement uses TRBV6-6 and TRBJ2-7, with 7 bases aligning to TRBD1. Germline CDR1 is MNHNY and CDR2 is SVGAGI (reference sequence). This CDR3 has 12 amino acids. Trimming cost V 7 bases and J 6 bases; bases outside gene matches: 6. The chain's CDR3 is CASTSTGAEQYF. In DNA, the CDR3 is TGTGCCAGCACCTCCACAGGGGCCGAGCAGTACTTC.

This clone was observed a few times. V is TRBV30 and J is TRBJ1-6; 7 bases are a match to TRBD1. CDR1 and CDR2 from the germline V gene are GTSNPN and SVGIG (reference sequence). V lost 5 bases to trimming and J lost 5 bases; unmatched junction nucleotides: 3. The CDR3 runs to 13 residues. The DNA of the CDR3 is TGTGCCTGGCTCGACAGGGATAATTCACCCCTCCACTTT. As protein: CAWLDRDNSPLHF.

The rearrangement joins TRBV7-8 to TRBJ2-3, with TRBD2 identical over 12 bases. The germline V gene encodes CDR1 SGHVS and CDR2 FQNEAQ. CDR3 size: 17 residues. V was pared by 1 base and J by 4 bases, with 6 bases of the junction left unmatched. CDR3 in amino acids: CASSLGASGGAADTQYF. The CDR3 DNA is TGTGCCAGCAGCTTAGGGGCTAGCGGGGGGGCCGCAGATACGCAGTATTTT.

Points on this clone: Other DNA sequences in the sample encode the same CDR3. The rearrangement links TRBV5-4 to TRBJ2-5, with D possibly being TRBD2 (5 bases). The ends were cut back, 1 base at V and 2 bases at J, with 6 bases in the middle. Germline CDR1 and CDR2: SGHNT and YYREEE (reference sequence). CDR3 length: 13 residues. The CDR3 loop reads CASSLRGQETQYF. In nucleotides, the CDR3 is TGTGCCAGCAGCTTGCGGGGACAAGAGACCCAGTACTTC.

The chain uses TRBV5-8 and TRBJ2-1; D unclear. The germline V gene encodes CDR1 SGHTS and CDR2 YDEGEE. V shed 7 bases and J shed 2 bases, with 4 bases lying between them. The CDR3 has 11 amino acids. The CDR3 bases are TGTGCCAGCCGCGCCTACAATGAGCAGTTCTTC. This sequence encodes CASRAYNEQFF.

Here the CDR3 reads CASSPTRWGEKLFF. In nucleotides, the CDR3 is TGTGCCAGCAGCCCGACTAGATGGGGAGAAAAACTGTTTTTT. The rearrangement uses TRBV5-4 and TRBJ1-4; no definite D call. In germline, CDR1 is SGHNT, CDR2 YYREEE (reference sequence). Trimming cost V 4 bases and J 8 bases, with 15 bases left between them. The CDR3 length is 14 residues.

The chain carries TRBV5-1 and TRBJ2-3; D tentatively fits TRBD1 or TRBD2 (5 bases each). The length of the CDR3 is 14 residues. Germline V gene data show CDR1 as SGHRS and CDR2 as YFSETQ. The V end was cut by 1 base, the J end by 4 bases, with 10 bases between. CDR3 protein: CASSLTGPPDTQYF. The CDR3 nucleotides read TGCGCCAGCAGCTTGACGGGGCCCCCAGATACGCAGTATTTT.

The V call is TRBV7-2, the J call TRBJ2-1; 7 bases map to TRBD2. CDR1 is SGHTA and CDR2 is FQGNSA in the germline V gene. CDR3 length: 15 amino acids. The J segment lost 8 bases and the V segment lost 6 bases, leaving 13 bases of the junction unmatched. CDR3 DNA: TGTGCCAGCAGTCTACTGGCGGGAGTCGTAGATGAGCAGTTCTTC. It is translated as CASSLLAGVVDEQFF. The full variable domain, in which reference TRBV7-2 and TRBJ2-1 provide the parts outside the CDR3, is GAGVSQSPSNKVTEKGKDVELRCDPISGHTALYWYRQSLGQGLEFLIYFQGNSAPDKSGLPSDRFSAERTGGSVSTLTIQRTQQEDSAVYLCASSLLAGVVDEQFFGPGTRLTVL.

This chain joins TRBV13 and TRBJ2-3, with D maybe TRBD1 (5 bases). The CDR3 is made up of 15 amino acids. CDR1 and CDR2 from the germline V gene are PRHDT and FYEKMQ (reference sequence). Trimming shortened V by 2 bases and J by 4 bases, and 13 bases separated the two germline ends. CDR3 sequence: CASSLRWGLADTQYF. The CDR3 DNA follows: TGTGCCAGCAGCTTAAGGTGGGGCTTGGCAGATACGCAGTATTTT.

A word on this clone: Other DNA sequences in this sample translate to the same CDR3. The chain carries TRBV30 and TRBJ1-6; D gene unclear. This CDR3 contains 15 residues. Germline CDR1 and CDR2: GTSNPN and SVGIG (reference sequence). V was pared by 1 base and J by 0 bases, with 7 bases between. The CDR3, as DNA: TGTGCCTGGAGTGAAGAGAACTCCTATAATTCACCCCTCCACTTT. This codes for CAWSEENSYNSPLHF. The full variable domain, in which reference TRBV30 and TRBJ1-6 provide the parts outside the CDR3, is SQTIHQWPATLVQPVGSPLSLECTVEGTSNPNLYWYRQAAGRGLQLLFYSVGIGQISSEVPQNLSASRPQDRQFILSSKKLLLSDSGFYLCAWSEENSYNSPLHFGNGTRLTVT.

The chain joins TRBV14 to TRBJ1-5, with D possibly being TRBD1 (5 bases). The CDR3 spans 16 residues. Germline values: CDR1 SGHDN, CDR2 FVKESK. V lost 0 bases to trimming and J lost 3 bases, with 12 bases between them. Written as DNA, the CDR3 is TGTGCCAGCAGCCAAGACGGAGACAGAGACAATCAGCCCCAGCATTTT. As protein: CASSQDGDRDNQPQHF.

CDR3 sequence (DNA): TGTGCCAGCAGACCGATACCCGGGACTAGCGGTACCGGGGAGCTGTTTTTT. Encoded protein: CASRPIPGTSGTGELFF. The chain is built from TRBV7-9 and TRBJ2-2; 11 bases fit TRBD2. Per the germline V gene, CDR1 is SEHNR and CDR2 is FQNEAQ (reference sequence). The CDR3 is 17 residues long. The V gene end was trimmed by 6 bases and the J gene end by 5 bases; junction bases not matched to a gene: 11.

This sequence joins TRBV6-5 and TRBJ1-5, with TRBD1 as a possible D gene (5 bases). This CDR3 has 15 residues. The germline V gene encodes CDR1 MNHEY and CDR2 SVGAGI. With 4 bases removed from V and 7 bases from J, the gap between germline ends came to 17 bases. The CDR3 here is CASSLLGTGGQPQHF. The DNA of the CDR3 is TGTGCCAGCAGTTTACTCGGGACGGGTGGACAGCCCCAGCATTTT.

This clone was observed a few times. At the DNA level, this CDR3 is encoded by other sequences in the same sample as well. The chain has TRBV9 and TRBJ2-7; D not resolved. V was shortened by 0 bases and J by 3 bases, with 7 bases between the two germline ends. This CDR3 is 13 amino acids long. Germline loops: CDR1 SGDLS, CDR2 YYNGEE. The CDR3 here is CASSVGNDYEQYF. CDR3 nucleotide sequence: TGTGCCAGCAGCGTAGGAAACGACTACGAGCAGTACTTC.

The rearrangement links TRBV15 to TRBJ2-5; the match to TRBD1 covers 9 bases. Germline values: CDR1 LNHNV, CDR2 YYDKDF (reference sequence). The CDR3 contains 12 residues. With V trimmed by 9 bases and J by 2 bases, 1 base remained unmatched. The CDR3 sequence: CATTGGQETQYF. The CDR3 nucleotides read TGTGCCACGACAGGGGGGCAAGAGACCCAGTACTTC.

The chain carries TRBV4-2 and TRBJ1-2; D is undetermined. The CDR3 extends over 16 amino acids. Germline V gene lookup returns CDR1 LGHNA and CDR2 YNFKEQ. V lost 4 bases to trimming and J lost 2 bases, with 17 bases between them. The CDR3 bases are TGTGCCAGCAGCCCCGGGAGGGAACACACAAACTATGGCTACACCTTC. It is translated as CASSPGREHTNYGYTF.

This clone was counted a single time. The chain carries TRBV11-2 and TRBJ2-4; the D is unclear. Trimming shortened V by 0 bases and J by 9 bases, and 9 bases separated the two germline ends. CDR1 SGHAT and CDR2 FQNNGV come from the germline V gene. The CDR3 covers 13 residues. The CDR3, as DNA: TGTGCCAGCAGCTTAGATGGGCCAGGCATTCAGTACTTC. The encoded protein is CASSLDGPGIQYF.

The chain combines TRBV9 with TRBJ2-3; no definite D call. Trimming cost V 0 bases and J 0 bases, with 17 bases left between them. This CDR3 has 18 residues. CDR1 is SGDLS, CDR2 YYNGEE, per germline. CDR3 sequence: CASSVGSNIATSTDTQYF. The CDR3 region has the DNA TGTGCCAGCAGCGTAGGGAGTAATATCGCGACAAGCACAGATACGCAGTATTTT.